These T cell receptor beta chains were read from a single sample in a study of patients and donors after allogeneic stem cell transplantation. TCRdb used MiXCR to reprocess the RT-PCR reads, holding one entry per CDR3 protein. This repertoire shows 920,000 or so distinct CDR3 sequences, 15% to 20% found once; its top ten account for about 6%. Material for sequencing was blood, either unsorted or a sorted T cell fraction (not recorded which). These receptors all come from a human donor who was either an allogeneic HSCT recipient or a stem cell or donor lymphocyte infusion donor (not recorded which). It is not recorded whose cells these are; they may come from a transplant donor. Both conserved end residues are part of each CDR3. Each record gives: clone size, D gene, V gene, J gene, CDR3 DNA, CDR3 protein. D genes are given only for firm matches. Not every row has a clone size; where given, it reads once, few, many or a size class.

size: -; D: -; V: TRBV18; J: TRBJ1-4; DNA: TGTGCCAGCTCACCAGGACACGAAAAACTGTTTTTT; CDR3: CASSPGHEKLFF
size: -; D: -; V: TRBV10-3; J: TRBJ1-2; DNA: TGTGCCATCAGTGACCCTACACCCCCACACTATGGCTACACCTTC; CDR3: CAISDPTPPHYGYTF
size: many; D: TRBD1; V: TRBV12-3/TRBV12-4; J: TRBJ1-1; DNA: TGTGCCAGCAGGGAACAGGGGGCGAGCACTGAAGCTTTCTTT; CDR3: CASREQGASTEAFF
size: -; D: -; V: TRBV3-1; J: TRBJ2-5; DNA: TGTGCCAGCAGCCAAGATTCTGGGCGGACCCAGTACTTC; CDR3: CASSQDSGRTQYF
size: few; D: -; V: TRBV24-1; J: TRBJ1-2; DNA: TGTGCCACCAGTGATCCCGACAGCCGCGGGTACTATGGCTACACCTTC; CDR3: CATSDPDSRGYYGYTF
size: -; D: -; V: TRBV6-1; J: TRBJ1-1; DNA: TGTGCCAGCAGTCACCCTCGTGGGTCTTGGGTAGCTTTCTTT; CDR3: CASSHPRGSWVAFF
size: -; D: TRBD2; V: TRBV5-1; J: TRBJ2-1; DNA: TGCGCCAGCAGCCCCACCCGTAGCGGGAGGGCCTACAATGAGCAGTTCTTC; CDR3: CASSPTRSGRAYNEQFF
size: -; D: TRBD2; V: TRBV4-2; J: TRBJ2-1; DNA: TGTGCCAGCAGCCCCGTTCTCCTAGCGGGAGATGTAGATGAGCAGTTCTTC; CDR3: CASSPVLLAGDVDEQFF
size: -; D: TRBD2; V: TRBV5-6; J: TRBJ2-1; DNA: TGTGCCAGCAGCATCTTACTAGCGGTCAATGAGCAGTTCTTC; CDR3: CASSILLAVNEQFF
size: few; D: TRBD2; V: TRBV20-1; J: TRBJ2-3; DNA: TGCAGTGCTACTAGCGGGGGGGCCACAGATACGCAGTATTTT; CDR3: CSATSGGATDTQYF
size: many; D: TRBD2; V: TRBV29-1; J: TRBJ2-7; DNA: TGCAGCGTTGACGCCCCCTCGACTAGCGGCTACGAGCAGTACTTC; CDR3: CSVDAPSTSGYEQYF
size: few; D: -; V: TRBV10-3; J: TRBJ1-2; DNA: TGTGCCATCAGTTTCGGGGACCGGGGCTACACCTTC; CDR3: CAISFGDRGYTF
size: -; D: -; V: TRBV27; J: TRBJ1-6; DNA: TGTGCCAGCAGTTTATCTAAAACCAACAATTCACCCCTCCACTTT; CDR3: CASSLSKTNNSPLHF
size: -; D: TRBD2; V: TRBV5-4; J: TRBJ2-7; DNA: TGTGCCAGCAGCCCTGGACTAGGGCAATACGAGCAGTACTTC; CDR3: CASSPGLGQYEQYF
size: -; D: TRBD1; V: TRBV5-1; J: TRBJ1-4; DNA: TGCGCCAGCAGCTTGACAGGGGGCTCATCTAATGAAAAACTGTTTTTT; CDR3: CASSLTGGSSNEKLFF
size: few; D: TRBD1; V: TRBV11-2; J: TRBJ1-4; DNA: TGTGCCAGCAGCTCCCAGGGCGTCCGACAGGGCCCTGAAAAACTGTTTTTT; CDR3: CASSSQGVRQGPEKLFF
size: -; D: -; V: TRBV29-1; J: TRBJ2-1; DNA: TGCAGCGTTGTGGGGCGGATTGGTGGGAATGAGCAGTTCTTC; CDR3: CSVVGRIGGNEQFF
size: -; D: -; V: TRBV3-1; J: TRBJ2-2; DNA: TGTGCCAGCAGCCAAGATAGGGGACGGGAGCTGTTTTTT; CDR3: CASSQDRGRELFF
size: many; D: -; V: TRBV12-3/TRBV12-4; J: TRBJ1-1; DNA: TGTGCCAGCAGTTTGAAGTGGGGCACTGAAGCTTTCTTT; CDR3: CASSLKWGTEAFF
size: few; D: -; V: TRBV20-1; J: TRBJ2-6; DNA: TGCAGTGCTAGAGACCAGATCCGCTCTGGGGCCAACGTCCTGACTTTC; CDR3: CSARDQIRSGANVLTF
size: many; D: -; V: TRBV12-3/TRBV12-4; J: TRBJ1-2; DNA: TGTGCCAGCAGTTCAGGGCCCTATGGCTACACCTTC; CDR3: CASSSGPYGYTF
size: -; D: -; V: TRBV6-1; J: TRBJ2-6; DNA: TGTGCCAGCAGATCCCCCGCGGAGAACGTCCTGACTTTC; CDR3: CASRSPAENVLTF
size: -; D: -; V: TRBV3-1; J: TRBJ1-5; DNA: TGTGCCAGCAGCCAAGGGTTTGTGAGGGGCAATCAGCCCCAGCATTTT; CDR3: CASSQGFVRGNQPQHF
size: few; D: -; V: TRBV11-1; J: TRBJ2-2; DNA: TGTGCCAGCAGCCGACAGAATCCCCCCACCGGGGAGCTGTTTTTT; CDR3: CASSRQNPPTGELFF
size: few; D: -; V: TRBV27; J: TRBJ2-7; DNA: TGTGCCAGCAGTTCCTCAGATGAGCAGTACTTC; CDR3: CASSSSDEQYF
size: -; D: -; V: TRBV7-3; J: TRBJ2-1; DNA: TGTGCCAGCACTTCGGGGCCCGGCAATGAGCAGTTCTTC; CDR3: CASTSGPGNEQFF
size: -; D: TRBD1; V: TRBV27; J: TRBJ2-2; DNA: TGTGCCAGCGGTCCCGGGACAGGGGGTTTCGGCGGGGAGCTGTTTTTT; CDR3: CASGPGTGGFGGELFF
size: -; D: -; V: TRBV3-1; J: TRBJ2-1; DNA: TGTGCCAGCAGCCAAGTGGTCCGGGCGGGGAATGAGCAGTTCTTC; CDR3: CASSQVVRAGNEQFF
size: few; D: TRBD1; V: TRBV5-1; J: TRBJ2-7; DNA: TGCGCCAGCAGCGCGTTGAGGGGGCTAGTCGAGCAGTACTTC; CDR3: CASSALRGLVEQYF
size: few; D: -; V: TRBV18; J: TRBJ2-3; DNA: TGTGCCAGCTCACCACCGGGGCCGGCGGGGAATACGCAGTATTTT; CDR3: CASSPPGPAGNTQYF
size: many; D: -; V: TRBV5-1; J: TRBJ1-2; DNA: TGCGCCAGCAGCTTGGGGGGACAACCAGACTATGGCTACACCTTC; CDR3: CASSLGGQPDYGYTF
size: -; D: TRBD1; V: TRBV20-1; J: TRBJ1-5; DNA: TGCAGTGCTAGAGATGGGGACAGTCTTTCTCAGCCCCAGCATTTT; CDR3: CSARDGDSLSQPQHF
size: -; D: -; V: TRBV6-2/TRBV6-3; J: TRBJ1-1; DNA: TGTGCCAGCAGTTTCTGGGGGAGGAAGTCAATGAACACTGAAGCTTTCTTT; CDR3: CASSFWGRKSMNTEAFF
size: -; D: -; V: TRBV15; J: TRBJ1-5; DNA: TGTGCCACCAGGGGGCCTAATCAGCCCCAGCATTTT; CDR3: CATRGPNQPQHF
size: few; D: -; V: TRBV6-1; J: TRBJ1-1; DNA: TGTGCCAGCTTCCGGGGGCGGAACACTGAAGCTTTCTTT; CDR3: CASFRGRNTEAFF
size: -; D: TRBD2; V: TRBV3-1; J: TRBJ2-1; DNA: TGTGCCAGCAGCCCGTCCGGGACTAGCGCCTCCGGTGAGCAGTTCTTC; CDR3: CASSPSGTSASGEQFF